A selection of T cell receptor beta chains follows, all from one sample in a study of T-cell memory formation after mild COVID-19. TCRdb analysed the 5' RACE reads with MiXCR anew, one entry per CDR3 protein. The sample includes around 450,000 distinct CDR3 sequences, roughly 20% seen only once; the top ten take approximately 8.4%. The sequencing input was PBMCs or a T cell subset sorted from them (not recorded which). These receptors originate from an adult woman who had mild COVID-19 (a few samples of this study predate the infection). Cell type and time point are not known. Both conserved end residues are part of each CDR3. Each record gives: V gene, J gene, CDR3 protein.

V: TRBV6-5
J: TRBJ1-1
CDR3: CASSYSPGSPLNTEAFF

V: TRBV30
J: TRBJ2-7
CDR3: CAWSGVSSTYEQYF

V: TRBV7-3
J: TRBJ2-3
CDR3: CASSLNTWFSTDTQYF

V: TRBV14
J: TRBJ1-2
CDR3: CASSKGRQAYGYTF

V: TRBV5-4
J: TRBJ1-6
CDR3: CASSRQGGNSPLHF

V: TRBV5-1
J: TRBJ1-2
CDR3: CASSLASETYGYTF

V: TRBV24-1
J: TRBJ2-7
CDR3: CATSDGQGPHEQYF

V: TRBV14
J: TRBJ1-1
CDR3: CASSQDRDRGTEAFF

V: TRBV2
J: TRBJ2-6
CDR3: CASSQGTFSGANVLTF

V: TRBV7-9
J: TRBJ2-4
CDR3: CASSLVDQRNIQYF

V: TRBV6-6
J: TRBJ2-5
CDR3: CASSYSGQGGTQYF

V: TRBV20-1
J: TRBJ1-5
CDR3: CSARATGNQPQHF

V: TRBV7-7
J: TRBJ2-2
CDR3: CASSLIFPTLGDPTGELFF

V: TRBV4-2
J: TRBJ2-3
CDR3: CASSRVLPSTDTQYF

V: TRBV28
J: TRBJ1-4
CDR3: CASRPGQVNEKLFF

V: TRBV24-1
J: TRBJ2-4
CDR3: CATSDFRVHAKNIQYF

V: TRBV29-1
J: TRBJ2-7
CDR3: CSVFVQGSYEQYF

V: TRBV5-6
J: TRBJ2-1
CDR3: CASSFSGSGYNEQFF